A selection of T cell receptor beta chains follows, all from one sample in a study of OX40 agonist ivuxolimab in advanced cancers. Repertoires were generated with immunoSEQ multiplex PCR, while TCRdb's copy carries only in-frame clones and drops some. The data hold 55,000 to 90,000 clones, with around 80% observed a single time. This specimen consisted of CD4+ or CD8+ T cells sorted from blood, obtained in a trial of the OX40 agonist ivuxolimab. The source is an adult with an advanced solid tumor such as melanoma, head and neck, liver or kidney cancer. Both conserved end residues are part of each CDR3. The order of the fields is J gene, clone size, CDR3 length, D gene, V gene, CDR3 DNA, CDR3 protein. D genes are given only for firm matches. Some rows mark clone size as missing; the rest say once, few, many or name a class of expanded clone.

>TRBJ2-7|once|15|TRBD1|TRBV6-5
TGTGCCAGCAGGCCCGGACAGGGGTCCTCCTACGAGCAGTACTTC
CASRPGQGSSYEQYF
>TRBJ1-6|.|14|TRBD1|TRBV9
TGTGCCAGCAGCGAACAGGGGTATAATTCACCCCTCCACTTT
CASSEQGYNSPLHF
>TRBJ1-1|once|14|.|TRBV6-1
TGTGCCAGCAGTGAAGCGTACAGCCCGACTGAAGCTTTCTTT
CASSEAYSPTEAFF
>TRBJ2-7|once|16|TRBD2|TRBV29-1
TGCAGCGTTGATGGGGGAACTAGCGGGGGCCCCTACGAGCAGTACTTC
CSVDGGTSGGPYEQYF
>TRBJ1-6|few|15|TRBD1|TRBV5-1
TGCGCCAGCAGCTTGGGACAGGGAAAGTATTCACCCCTCCACTTT
CASSLGQGKYSPLHF
>TRBJ2-2|.|13|.|TRBV2
TGTGCCAGCAGTGAAGGGCAGACCGGGGAGCTGTTTTTT
CASSEGQTGELFF
>TRBJ2-1|.|17|.|TRBV21-1
TGTGCCAGCAGCAAATTCACTAGCGGGGGGGCTTACAATGAGCAGTTCTTC
CASSKFTSGGAYNEQFF
>TRBJ1-2|.|14|.|TRBV28
TGTGCCAGCAGTTTCGCGGCAGGGGTGGGTGGCTACACCTTC
CASSFAAGVGGYTF
>TRBJ2-1|.|14|.|TRBV6-4
TGTGCCAGCAGACCGAGCGTAGCGGACAATGAGCAGTTCTTC
CASRPSVADNEQFF
>TRBJ2-6|.|17|TRBD1|TRBV19
TGTGCCAGTAGGGGGACAGGATTTACTTCTGGGGCCAACGTCCTGACTTTC
CASRGTGFTSGANVLTF
>TRBJ2-7|.|13|.|TRBV18
TGTGCCAGCTCACGCATACAGAGCTACGAGCAGTACTTC
CASSRIQSYEQYF
>TRBJ1-2|.|16|TRBD1|TRBV6-5
TGTGCCAGCAGTTACACCGCAGGACAGGGGGCGCGTGGCTACACCTTC
CASSYTAGQGARGYTF
>TRBJ2-1|.|17|TRBD2|TRBV7-2
TGTGCCAGCAGCTTAGTGCCCCCGGGACTAGCAAAGACTGAGCAGTTCTTC
CASSLVPPGLAKTEQFF
>TRBJ2-1|.|15|.|TRBV6-6
TGTGCCAGCAGGGGCGGGACTCCGGGGGAGGATGAGCAGTTCTTC
CASRGGTPGEDEQFF
>TRBJ1-1|.|15|TRBD1|TRBV7-9
TGTGCCAGCAGCTCCCGGACAGGAACGAACACTGAAGCTTTCTTT
CASSSRTGTNTEAFF
>TRBJ1-2|few|14|TRBD1|TRBV28
TGTGCCAGCAGTTTATTCCGGGACAGCTATGGCTACACCTTC
CASSLFRDSYGYTF
>TRBJ1-6|.|15|.|TRBV5-1
TGCGCCAGCAGCTTCGTCAGGGGAAGTAATTCACCCCTCCACTTT
CASSFVRGSNSPLHF
>TRBJ2-7|few|14|TRBD1|TRBV19
TGTGCCACCCCCAGACAGGGGGATGACTACGAGCAGTACTTC
CATPRQGDDYEQYF
>TRBJ2-7|.|14|.|TRBV7-8
TGTGCCAGCAGCTTAGGTGTCAGACAATACGAGCAGTACTTC
CASSLGVRQYEQYF
>TRBJ1-5|few|13|.|TRBV27
TGTGCCAGCAGTTTAAACAGAGATCAGCCCCAGCATTTT
CASSLNRDQPQHF
>TRBJ1-1|medium-sized|15|TRBD1|TRBV5-1
TGCGCCAGCAGCTCGACAGGGGGTTGGAGCACTGAAGCTTTCTTT
CASSSTGGWSTEAFF
>TRBJ2-1|few|15|.|TRBV5-5
TGTGCCAGCAGCTTGGGACAGCGGCTTCCTAATGAGCAGTTCTTC
CASSLGQRLPNEQFF
>TRBJ1-6|once|16|.|TRBV28
TGTGCCAGCAGTTTGAGATCCGGACCCACCACTTCACCCCTCCACTTT
CASSLRSGPTTSPLHF
>TRBJ1-3|.|13|.|TRBV4-1
TGCGCCAGCCAGGGGTTTGGCGGAAACACCATATATTTT
CASQGFGGNTIYF
>TRBJ2-3|.|18|.|TRBV6-1
TGTGCCAGCAGTGAACAGTTTAGAAGCGGGCCTAGCACAGATACGCAGTATTTT
CASSEQFRSGPSTDTQYF
>TRBJ2-3|.|15|.|TRBV7-2
TGTGCCAGCAGCGAATACAGAACTAGCACAGATACGCAGTATTTT
CASSEYRTSTDTQYF
>TRBJ1-4|.|15|TRBD1|TRBV5-1
TGCGCCAGCAGCCTCACGGGACAGGGGGCGTTGGGACTGTTTTTT
CASSLTGQGALGLFF
>TRBJ2-3|.|15|.|TRBV5-6
TGTGCCAGCAGCATCATGAGCCGGAGCACAGATACGCAGTATTTT
CASSIMSRSTDTQYF
>TRBJ2-3|.|16|TRBD2|TRBV7-6
TGTGCCAGCAGGCTTTCGGGCGGGGGGAGAACAGATACGCAGTATTTT
CASRLSGGGRTDTQYF
>TRBJ2-7|.|12|TRBD2|TRBV6-6
TGTGCCAGCAGTTACCGGGGGGGCGAGCAGTACTTC
CASSYRGGEQYF